A single sample gave rise to the 21 T cell receptor beta chains below, sequenced in a study of vaccination and CD4 T cells after COVID-19. These receptors are not linked to any known antigen. Sequencing of the DNA from cultured CD4+ T cells was carried out with the Oncomine TCR Beta short-read assay. TCRdb redid the calling of the PCR reads with MiXCR, one entry per CDR3 protein. Here the sample spans some 20,000 distinct CDR3 sequences, over 60% being singletons. Treatment defined: roughly ten-day PBMC culture with coronavirus spike peptide pools or control peptides (ViraFEST assay). The sequenced sample consisted of CD4+ T cells from blood, cultured in vitro. The receptors derive from a human donor who had recovered from COVID-19.

The CDR3 protein is CASSSYVAGGGEQYF. CDR3 nucleotides: TGTGCCAGCAGCTCCTACGTAGCGGGAGGAGGCGAGCAGTACTTC. The chain joins TRBV7-2 to TRBJ2-7; 10 bases fit TRBD2. CDR1 and CDR2 from the germline V gene are SGHTA and FQGNSA. Trimming took 4 bases from V and 6 from J; bases not matched to a gene: 9. CDR3 length: 15 residues.

The V and J genes are TRBV24-1 and TRBJ2-3; D unresolved. The CDR3 totals 16 residues. Between the trimmed V and J ends, which lost 0 bases and 0 bases, there was a span of 9 bases. Germline CDR1 KGHDR, CDR2 SFDVKD. The CDR3 loop is CATSDLGRFSTDTQYF. CDR3 nucleotide sequence: TGTGCCACCAGTGATTTGGGGCGGTTTAGCACAGATACGCAGTATTTT.

This chain links TRBV6-1 with TRBJ2-2; D not certain. The CDR3 spans 12 residues. The germline gives CDR1 MNHNS, CDR2 SASEGT. The V end lost 6 bases, the J end lost 6 bases, and 8 bases lay between the germline ends. CDR3 bases: TGTGCCAGCAGCTATATCTCCGGGGAGCTGTTTTTT. Translation: CASSYISGELFF.

The J gene is TRBJ2-2, the V gene TRBV19; no firm D call. The CDR3 spans 14 residues. Trimming took off 1 base at V and 7 bases at J, with 10 bases between the two ends. Germline V gene lookup returns CDR1 LNHDA and CDR2 SQIVND (reference sequence). The CDR3 is CASSIGRGGGELFF. The CDR3 nucleotides are TGTGCCAGTAGTATAGGTCGAGGTGGCGGGGAGCTGTTTTTT.

The chain couples TRBV19 to TRBJ2-2, with 11 bases lining up with TRBD2. The V segment lost 4 bases and the J segment 4 bases; nucleotides outside the gene matches: 5. Germline V gene lookup returns CDR1 LNHDA and CDR2 SQIVND (reference sequence). This CDR3 has 16 residues. CDR3 in DNA: TGTGCCAGTAGTACCCCTAGCGGGAGGACCACCGGGGAGCTGTTTTTT. Its protein is CASSTPSGRTTGELFF.

This chain connects TRBV6-1 to TRBJ1-2; D gene uncertain. With 1 base removed from V and 4 bases from J, the gap between germline ends came to 13 bases. This CDR3 region has 15 residues. The germline V gene has CDR1 MNHNS and CDR2 SASEGT. The CDR3 DNA reads as TGTGCCAGCAGTGAAGTCACTCCCAGACTCTATGGCTACACCTTC. As protein: CASSEVTPRLYGYTF.

The genes are TRBV5-4 and TRBJ2-5; 8 positions match TRBD2. CDR3 length: 14 residues. V was pared by 5 bases and J by 1 base, with 4 bases of the junction left unmatched. From germline, CDR1 is SGHNT and CDR2 YYREEE (reference sequence). CDR3 nucleotide sequence: TGTGCCAGCAGTTCCGGGACTAGCCAAGAGACCCAGTACTTC. It translates to CASSSGTSQETQYF.

V is TRBV28 and J is TRBJ2-5; D not certain. V shed 3 bases and J shed 5 bases, with 19 bases lying between them. Germline-derived CDR1 and CDR2 are MDHEN and SYDVKM. This CDR3 comprises 16 residues. The CDR3: CASSFLTFQARETQYF. The CDR3 DNA follows: TGTGCCAGCAGTTTCCTGACCTTTCAGGCGCGGGAGACCCAGTACTTC.

This chain joins TRBV6-2 or TRBV6-3 and TRBJ2-2, with TRBD2 matching over 11 bases. J gave up 5 bases and V 6 bases, and 8 bases lay outside the gene matches. Looked up from germline, CDR1 is MNHEY and CDR2 is SVGEGT. This CDR3 has 16 residues. The DNA of the CDR3 is TGTGCCAGCAGACCCTCGGGACTAGCGGTGACCGGGGAGCTGTTTTTT. This translates into CASRPSGLAVTGELFF.

This clonotype was picked up a small number of times. J is TRBJ1-3 and V is TRBV7-9; D remains unclear. This CDR3 is built from 15 residues. With 2 bases removed from V and 2 bases from J, the gap between germline ends came to 10 bases. Germline V gene data show CDR1 as SEHNR and CDR2 as FQNEAQ (reference sequence). The CDR3 nucleotides read TGTGCCAGCAGCTTAAGGGAGGTTGCTGGAAACACCATATATTTT. This gives the protein CASSLREVAGNTIYF.

The chain carries TRBV7-2 and TRBJ1-5; 7 bases match TRBD1. CDR1 and CDR2 (germline): SGHTA, FQGNSA. V dropped 5 bases and J dropped 6; count of bases not matched to a gene: 10. This CDR3 is 15 amino acids long. CDR3 DNA sequence: TGTGCCAGCAGCCCCGGGACAGAACGTTCTCAGCCCCAGCATTTT. It is translated as CASSPGTERSQPQHF. The full variable domain, completed using reference TRBV7-2 and TRBJ1-5, is GAGVSQSPSNKVTEKGKDVELRCDPISGHTALYWYRQSLGQGLEFLIYFQGNSAPDKSGLPSDRFSAERTGGSVSTLTIQRTQQEDSAVYLCASSPGTERSQPQHFGDGTRLSIL.

In its sample, this clonotype is medium-sized. The V and J genes are TRBV27 and TRBJ1-1, with D possibly being TRBD1 (6 bases). V gave up 7 bases and J gave up 4 bases, with 16 bases separating them. CDR1 is MNHEY and CDR2 is SMNVEV in the germline V gene (reference sequence). This CDR3 has 14 residues. The CDR3 bases are TGTGCCAGCACAAAGGGGGGGCGGGGCACTGAAGCTTTCTTT. Translating it yields CASTKGGRGTEAFF.

The chain uses TRBV6-1 and TRBJ2-1; 9 bases match TRBD2. The length of the CDR3 is 15 residues. Germline assignment: CDR1 MNHNS and CDR2 SASEGT. The V and J ends lost 1 base and 7 bases, in that order; junction bases with no gene match: 5. The CDR3 sequence: CASSEGIAGVNEQFF. The CDR3 nucleotides read TGTGCCAGCAGTGAAGGGATAGCGGGAGTAAATGAGCAGTTCTTC.

The J gene is TRBJ1-2, the V gene TRBV10-3; 7 positions agree with TRBD1. The ends lost 4 bases at V and 8 bases at J; junction bases unmatched: 7. This CDR3 has 13 residues. Germline assignment: CDR1 ENHRY and CDR2 SYGVKD. In nucleotides, the CDR3 is TGTGCCATCAGTGCGGTAGGGGGCCAGGGCTACACCTTC. Residues: CAISAVGGQGYTF.

The chain is built from TRBV7-6 and TRBJ1-6, with 9 bases matching TRBD1. Per the germline V gene, CDR1 is SGHVS and CDR2 is FNYEAQ. The CDR3 has 18 residues. Losses at the gene ends were 5 bases for V and 0 bases for J; bases not matched to a gene: 8. For the CDR3, the DNA is TGTGCCAGCAGCAAGGCCGGGACAGGGAGCTCCTATAATTCACCCCTCCACTTT. Its protein is CASSKAGTGSSYNSPLHF.

The chain joins TRBV28 to TRBJ1-2; D unresolved. CDR3 length: 12 amino acids. Germline CDR1 MDHEN, CDR2 SYDVKM. The V and J ends lost 5 bases and 3 bases respectively, with 7 bases between them. Written as DNA, the CDR3 is TGTGCCAGCAGTGGTTATGACTATGGCTACACCTTC. Amino acids: CASSGYDYGYTF.

The gene calls are TRBV29-1 and TRBJ1-1; possible D gene TRBD1, 5 bases. The germline CDR1 and CDR2 sequences are SQVTM and ANQGSEA. V lost 8 bases, J lost 4 bases, and 23 bases lay in between. The CDR3 has 15 residues. This chain's CDR3 is CSSISGLRGGTEAFF. The DNA for the CDR3 is TGCAGCTCAATATCGGGGCTTCGAGGCGGCACTGAAGCTTTCTTT.

This clonotype turned up a few times. The chain carries TRBV24-1 and TRBJ1-5; 9 bases line up with TRBD1. CDR1 and CDR2 (germline): KGHDR, SFDVKD. V gave up 3 bases and J gave up 1 base; unmatched junction bases: 15. The CDR3 has 20 amino acids. DNA of the CDR3: TGTGCCACCAGTGATGCCTCCGGGACAGGGTCTTCCCTAAGCAATCAGCCCCAGCATTTT. It is translated as CATSDASGTGSSLSNQPQHF.

The chain joins TRBV7-2 to TRBJ2-3; 7 bases align to TRBD1. The CDR3 length is 14 residues. Per germline, CDR1 SGHTA and CDR2 FQGNSA. Germline trimming cut 5 bases from V and 6 bases from J; bases unmatched to any gene: 8. The CDR3 is CASSRGQFYDTQYF. As DNA, the CDR3 is TGTGCCAGCAGCCGGGGACAGTTTTACGATACGCAGTATTTT.

The V call is TRBV12-3 or TRBV12-4, the J call TRBJ2-7; TRBD2 is a possible D gene (6 bases). The CDR3 is made up of 15 amino acids. Trimming removed 6 bases from V and 3 bases from J, with 18 bases in between. The CDR3 DNA reads TGTGCCAGCAGCACTACCGGGAGATCCAACTACGAGCAGTACTTC. Its translation: CASSTTGRSNYEQYF.

This chain links TRBV6-5 with TRBJ1-3, with unresolved D. The CDR3 spans 16 residues. Trimming stripped 0 bases from V and 0 bases from J, with 9 bases between. The V gene's germline CDR1 is MNHEY and CDR2 SVGAGI. The CDR3 DNA reads as TGTGCCAGCAGTTACTCCGCGGCATACTCTGGAAACACCATATATTTT. Residues: CASSYSAAYSGNTIYF.